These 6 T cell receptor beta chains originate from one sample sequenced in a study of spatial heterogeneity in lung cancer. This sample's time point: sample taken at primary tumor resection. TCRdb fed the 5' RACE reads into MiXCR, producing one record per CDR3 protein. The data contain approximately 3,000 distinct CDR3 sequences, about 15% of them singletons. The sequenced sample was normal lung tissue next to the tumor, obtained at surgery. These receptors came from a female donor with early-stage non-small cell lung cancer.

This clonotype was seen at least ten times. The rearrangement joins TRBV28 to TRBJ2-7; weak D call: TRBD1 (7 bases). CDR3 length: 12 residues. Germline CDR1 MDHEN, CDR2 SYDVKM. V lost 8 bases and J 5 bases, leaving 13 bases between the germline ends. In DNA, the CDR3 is TGTGCCAGCGGACTACAGGGGAACGAGCAGTACTTC. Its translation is CASGLQGNEQYF.

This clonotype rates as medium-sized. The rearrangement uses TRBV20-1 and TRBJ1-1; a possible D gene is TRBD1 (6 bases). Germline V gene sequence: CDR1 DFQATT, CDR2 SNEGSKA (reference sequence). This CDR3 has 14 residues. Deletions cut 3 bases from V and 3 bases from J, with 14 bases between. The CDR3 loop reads CSARGAEGDTEAFF. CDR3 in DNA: TGCAGTGCTAGGGGAGCGGAGGGGGACACTGAAGCTTTCTTT.

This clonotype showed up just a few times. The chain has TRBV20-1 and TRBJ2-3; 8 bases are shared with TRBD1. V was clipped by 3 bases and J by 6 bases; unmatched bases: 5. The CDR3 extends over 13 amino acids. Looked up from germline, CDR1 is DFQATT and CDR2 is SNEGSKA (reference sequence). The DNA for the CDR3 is TGCAGTGCTAGGGACAGGGTGGCGGATACGCAGTATTTT. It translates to CSARDRVADTQYF.

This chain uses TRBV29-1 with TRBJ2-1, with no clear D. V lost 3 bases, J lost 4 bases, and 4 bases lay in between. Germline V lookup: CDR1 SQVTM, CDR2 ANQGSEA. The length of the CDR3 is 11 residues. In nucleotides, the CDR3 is TGCAGCGTTGAGCAGTACAATGAGCAGTTCTTC. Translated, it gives CSVEQYNEQFF.

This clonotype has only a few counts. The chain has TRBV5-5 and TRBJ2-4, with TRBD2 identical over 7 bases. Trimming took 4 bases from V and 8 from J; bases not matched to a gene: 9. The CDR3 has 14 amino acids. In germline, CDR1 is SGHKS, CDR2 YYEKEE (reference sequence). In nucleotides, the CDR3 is TGTGCCAGCAGCCCCCGGTGGGAGGGAGACATTCAGTACTTC. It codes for CASSPRWEGDIQYF.

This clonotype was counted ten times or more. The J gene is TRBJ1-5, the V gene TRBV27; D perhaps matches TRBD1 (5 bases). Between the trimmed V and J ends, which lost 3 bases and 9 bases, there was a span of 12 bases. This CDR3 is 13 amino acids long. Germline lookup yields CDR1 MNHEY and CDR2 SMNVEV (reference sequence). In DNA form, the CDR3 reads TGTGCCAGCAGTTTGGGGACCGGGGGGCCCCAGCATTTT. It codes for CASSLGTGGPQHF.